The clone carrying this TCR beta chain was observed at least ten times. Its antigen is unidentified. V gave up 1 base and J gave up 0 bases, with 7 bases separating them. The germline V gene encodes CDR1 SGHAT and CDR2 FQNNGV. The CDR3 is 15 amino acids. Every sequencing run generated in excess of 160 million TCR-beta sequences. These sequences covered 15-18 subjects. In TCRdb, the 5' RACE reads were re-called with MiXCR into one record per CDR3 protein. This table has about 46,000 distinct CDR3 sequences, under 3.5% appearing once. These data originate in a study of neurological immune-mediated disorders. General study points: One cluster of related CDR3 sequences contained, by phylogenetic grouping, the repertoires of 18 of 34 multiple sclerosis patients and formed a possible signature.

The clonotype was recovered from a woman in her 50s with multiple sclerosis. What was sequenced was PBMCs. This chain joins TRBV11-2 and TRBJ2-1; unclear D gene. CDR3 sequence reads: CASSLVSPSYNEQFF. CDR3 coding DNA: TGTGCCAGCAGCTTAGTCTCGCCCTCCTACAATGAGCAGTTCTTC.